The sequence of this T cell receptor (beta chain) was determined in a study of T cells in Graves' hyperthyroidism and ophthalmopathy. This CDR3 region has 17 residues. CDR1 LNHDA and CDR2 SQIVND come from the germline V gene (reference sequence). V was trimmed by 4 bases and J by 0 bases, leaving 19 bases between them. Amplification of TCR beta CDR3 regions used RNA as the template. The HTBI set primed first-round TCR CDR3 RT-PCR. From the multiplex PCR reads, TCRdb called clonotypes with MiXCR, one entry per CDR3 protein. The table records some 370,000 distinct CDR3 sequences, 17% of them present only once.

The specimen sequenced was blood. V gene TRBV19 combines with J gene TRBJ2-7, with a tentative D call TRBD1 (6 bases). This receptor was obtained from a young woman with Graves' hyperthyroidism that later progressed to Graves' ophthalmopathy. CDR3: CASSTSADSLSSYEQYF. The CDR3 region has the DNA TGTGCCAGTAGTACCTCGGCGGACAGCCTCAGCTCCTACGAGCAGTACTTC.